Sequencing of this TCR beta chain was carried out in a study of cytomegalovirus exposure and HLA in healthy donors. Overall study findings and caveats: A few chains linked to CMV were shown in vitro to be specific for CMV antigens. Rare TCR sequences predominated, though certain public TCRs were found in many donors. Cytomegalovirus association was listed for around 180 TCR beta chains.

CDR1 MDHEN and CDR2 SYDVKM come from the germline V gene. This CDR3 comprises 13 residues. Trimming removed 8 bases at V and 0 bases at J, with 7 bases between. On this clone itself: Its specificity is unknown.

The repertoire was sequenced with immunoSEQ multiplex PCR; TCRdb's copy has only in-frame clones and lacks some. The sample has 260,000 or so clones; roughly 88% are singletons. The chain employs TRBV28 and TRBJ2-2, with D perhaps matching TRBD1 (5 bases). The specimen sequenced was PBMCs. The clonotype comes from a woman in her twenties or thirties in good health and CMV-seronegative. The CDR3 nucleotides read TGTGCCAGCCGGACACCGAACACCGGGGAGCTGTTTTTT. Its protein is CASRTPNTGELFF.